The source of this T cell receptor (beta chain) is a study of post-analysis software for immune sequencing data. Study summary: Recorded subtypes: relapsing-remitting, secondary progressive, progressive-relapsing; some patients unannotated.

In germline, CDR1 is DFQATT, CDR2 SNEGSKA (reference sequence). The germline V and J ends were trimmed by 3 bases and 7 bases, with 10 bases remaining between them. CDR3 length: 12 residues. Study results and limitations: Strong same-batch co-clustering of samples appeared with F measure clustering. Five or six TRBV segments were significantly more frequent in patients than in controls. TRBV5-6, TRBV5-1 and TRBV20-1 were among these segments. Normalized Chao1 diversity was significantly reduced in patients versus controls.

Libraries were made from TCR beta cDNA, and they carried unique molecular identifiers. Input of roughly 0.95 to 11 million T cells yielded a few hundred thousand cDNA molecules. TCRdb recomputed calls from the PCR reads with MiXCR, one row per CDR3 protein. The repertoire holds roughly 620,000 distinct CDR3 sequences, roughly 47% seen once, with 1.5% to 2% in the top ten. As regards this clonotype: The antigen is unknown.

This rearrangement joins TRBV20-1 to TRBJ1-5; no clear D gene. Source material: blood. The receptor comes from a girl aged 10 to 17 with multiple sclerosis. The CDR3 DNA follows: TGCAGTGCTAGTTTCGGCATCCAGCCCCAGCATTTT. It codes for CSASFGIQPQHF.